This note documents a single TCR beta chain sequence. The data were produced by immunoSEQ multiplex PCR, yet TCRdb's version contains in-frame clones alone and is incomplete. The top ten hold 44% of the sample, which has 90,000 to 140,000 clones, nearly 90% seen once. The entry originates in a study of T cell responses to AZD1222 COVID-19 vaccine. The CDR3 loop spans 19 amino acids. Germline CDR1 and CDR2: MGHRA and YSYEKL. Trimming at V came to 7 bases and at J to 4 bases, leaving 21 bases not matched to a gene. The receptor was derived from an adult who received the AZD1222 COVID-19 vaccine. This chain connects TRBV4-1 to TRBJ2-1, with TRBD2 matching over 8 bases. The material was peripheral blood, obtained 28 days after the second AZD1222 dose. The DNA of the CDR3 is TGCGCCAGCAACACAACCCCCACTAGCGGCTATTGGCTTTACAATGAGCAGTTCTTC. The encoded protein is CASNTTPTSGYWLYNEQFF.